A single TCR beta chain is shown here with its context. It lacks a known antigen. A junction end diverges from the germline sequence, so it may reflect a read error. In total, fewer than 750 healthy bone marrow donors made up the cohort. At the time of sampling, every cohort member was nominally healthy, though immune exposures that went unrecorded were likely present. The donor tested CMV seropositive and was one of the 289 seropositive cohort members. A peripheral blood sample was provided by each donor, and peripheral blood mononuclear cells were used for TCR beta sequencing. The Qiagen DNeasy Blood Extraction Kit was used to extract genomic DNA from the blood cell samples. CDR1 and CDR2 were assigned from the germline V gene (reference sequence) as SEHNR and FQNEAQ. The CDR3 spans 16 residues, from the cysteine through the phenylalanine. CDR3 DNA only is kept here, 48 bases in frame from base 1.

The sample is drawn from a study of cytomegalovirus exposure and HLA in healthy donors (TCRdb year 2017). At the level of the whole study: An earlier analysis of fewer than 750 of the donors reported approximately 280 Gb of sequence data and 117 million unique TCR beta sequences obtained from about 179 million T cells. Besides the first cohort of under 700 subjects, a separate validation cohort made up of 90 to 150 different subjects was used. The aim of the study was to test whether cataloging public T cell receptors could identify signatures of past pathogen exposure. Donor age, sex, ethnicity and CMV serostatus were compiled alongside the repertoire data. The later analysis used no new phenotypic data to find candidate immune exposures, relying instead on TCR beta sequences and their occurrence across donors. High-throughput TCR immunosequencing, statistical association of individual TCRs with disease status, and machine learning were combined to predict cytomegalovirus infection status. Of the 398 genotyped donors, 75% to 85% were placed in the genetic ancestry cluster associated with self-reported Caucasian donors. Because of strong linkage in the cohort, roughly five DR-DQ haplotypes were treated as single units for association and clustering. Every repertoire in the discovery cohort had been generated on one and the same sequencing platform. A later genetic analysis used genome-wide SNP genotypes for 398 of the 666 donors, treating that subset as a discovery cohort. HLA typing covered class I and class II loci at four-digit resolution. The number of typed donors differed by locus: about 629-630 for A, B, C, DRB1 and DQB1; approximately 540 for DQA1; roughly 600 for DPA1; and roughly 470 for DPB1. The study used immunosequencing to profile the T cell repertoires of 670 or so subjects and linked those repertoires to cytomegalovirus serostatus. Across 398 genotyped donors of the cohort, an average of about 240,000 unique TCR beta nucleotide sequences per donor were sequenced, and 15% to 20% of those sequences were non-productive. An early release covering roughly 640 HLA-typed donors comprised about 300 gigabases of sequencing data and around 85 million unique TCR sequences. An earlier analysis of 587 of the donors applied high-throughput TCR beta sequencing to assess whether each TCR beta V gene segment acted as functional or pseudogenic. A later analysis re-analyzed previously published TCR beta repertoires from approximately 670 donors and added high-resolution HLA genotyping to study TCR occurrence patterns. What the authors observed across the whole study: Presence/absence analyses assumed roughly uniform sequencing depth across donors, an assumption that may not hold. An earlier analysis of approximately 570 of the donors showed that most TCR beta V segments appeared in productive rearrangements either about 90% or about 30% of the time, which broadly matched IMGT annotations. Compared with the roughly 700-donor mean, donors in an Asian-associated ancestry cluster had fewer N-insertions in productive TCRs, according to a later genetic analysis. According to a later analysis, TCR association rates differed among HLA loci, with DRB1 alleles showing the most associated TCRs and HLA-C alleles showing the fewest. The authors suggested that the approach could potentially be generalized to other disease states and immunological phenotypes. A later genetic analysis associated a missense DCLRE1C variant with V-gene and J-gene trimming of TCR beta chains, and an independent cohort replicated the association. At a false discovery rate of 0.05, a later analysis linked 16,951 TCR beta sequences to specific HLA alleles. Some IMGT-functional V segments, including TRBV6-2 and TRBV6-3, could not be distinguished by the 87-base-pair reads and were therefore excluded. The earlier analysis of fewer than 750 of the donors excluded 15 to 20 rarely observed V segments, including chromosome 9 orphons, because counts were too low. The study listed 170 or so TCR beta chains as associated with cytomegalovirus. CMV serostatus was the only immune exposure information available for the cohort. When HLA alleles, especially DR and DQ, strongly co-occurred, attributing TCR associations to individual alleles was difficult. A further reported finding was that TCR beta sequences accurately predicted the HLA-A and HLA-B alleles for most subjects in the first cohort. Most CMV-associated TCR beta chains appeared to be HLA-restricted in a later analysis, and the HLA associations seemed to be driven largely by CMV exposure. A group of highly shared sequence variants was considered likely to be a technical artifact of the sequencing pipeline. Across donors, most TCR sequences were observed very rarely, whereas some public TCRs were present in many individuals. A later analysis found that HLA-associated TCR beta chains were more clonally expanded and had lower generation probabilities than equally common non-associated chains. In both the original and validation cohorts, the classifier was reported to diagnose cytomegalovirus status with high specificity and sensitivity. This cohort had only TCR beta chains sequenced, and the lack of alpha or paired-chain data limited which features could be detected. Because HLA typing was missing for some donors at each locus, association tests included only the typed subset. According to a later analysis, parvovirus B19, influenza, CMV and Epstein-Barr virus appeared linked to several top co-occurrence clusters. Linkage disequilibrium might explain the correlated functional status among segregating V segments, but an unknown experimental factor could not be excluded. In vitro tests confirmed that three of the cytomegalovirus-associated TCR beta chains recognize cytomegalovirus antigens.

Receptor libraries were prepared by the immunoSEQ multiplex PCR assay. For the multiplex PCR, a mixture combining 60 forward primers for TCR Vbeta segments and 13 reverse primers for TCR Jbeta segments was used. The CDR3 region of rearranged TCR beta genes was amplified from genomic DNA with a multiplex PCR assay. On the Illumina HiSeq System, the amplified TCR beta libraries were sequenced as 87-base-pair reads. The original methods were these. In a later analysis, 80 million or so unique TCR beta chains were counted across the roughly 670 repertoires, and around 11 million of these chains were shared by at least two donors. Raw reads were error-corrected and collapsed into unique sequences by a nearest-neighbor algorithm in which closely related sequences were merged to remove PCR and sequencing errors. CDR3 sequences were aligned to IMGT reference sequences to assign V, D and J gene segments. For a sequence to be retained, a match of at least six nucleotides to both a V gene segment and a J gene segment was required. Rearrangements were called productive when the CDR3 lacked stop codons and stayed in frame with V and J; all others were non-productive. Following IMGT convention, CDR3 was defined as the stretch from the second conserved V-encoded cysteine to the conserved J-encoded phenylalanine. Sequences without an unambiguous match to a single V gene segment were excluded from the earlier analysis of a few hundred of the donors. In an earlier analysis of a few hundred of the donors, a V segment was called functional when productive rearrangements were above 56.7%, and segregating when the standard deviation between donors exceeded 5%. A statistical classification framework was built for diagnosing cytomegalovirus status from the catalog of TCR beta chain sequences. A later analysis assigned V and J genes by comparing TCR nucleotide sequences with IMGT/GENE-DB human TR gene sequences. Using the TCRdist pipeline, a later analysis assigned CDR3 sequences along with most-parsimonious VDJ recombination scenarios. In a later analysis, every TCR beta chain was defined by the combination of its CDR3 amino acid sequence and its V-gene family, and reads without a unique V-gene family were dropped. As a way to deal with suspected cross-contamination and a sequencing artifact, a later analysis dropped 500 to 700 nucleotide sequences that were highly shared and had low generation probability. In a later analysis, a clonal expansion index was calculated for each public chain from normalized within-repertoire ranks of inferred template counts. Generation probabilities in a later analysis came from a VDJ recombination model fitted to out-of-frame rearrangements, and those results were checked against IGoR. Hypergeometric tests were used in a later analysis to score TCR-TCR, TCR-HLA and TCR-CMV co-occurrence, with a repertoire-size bias correction applied to the TCR pairs. A later analysis estimated false discovery rates by permuting HLA or CMV assignments 20 times. In a later analysis, co-occurring TCRs were grouped using DBSCAN, and TCRdist sequence similarity was added for clustering within HLA-allele-positive subsets. Repertoires with fewer than 30,000 or more than 120,000 public chains were left out of co-occurrence clustering, as were a handful of repertoires with anomalous nucleotide sharing. Not all clones reach the TCRdb copy of this immuneACCESS table, which keeps in-frame sequences only. Checked studies attribute under half of the gap to unresolved V genes and leave the rest unexplained. That table is the source of V, J and clone size, and D and trimming were worked out from the DNA. This sample gives about 150,000 clones in total; approximately 78% of them show up just once. The ten largest account for 3.5% to 5.5% of the sample.

The clonotype was recovered from a woman aged 40 to 50 in good health and CMV-seropositive. The sequence joins TRBV7-9 to TRBJ1-4; TRBD1 could be the D gene, as 6 bases match. The sample comprised PBMCs. The CDR3 reads as follows: CSSSLLEGVGNEKLFF. The DNA sequence reads TGTTCCAGCAGCTTACTAGAGGGGGTCGGTAATGAAAAACTGTTTTTT.